This T cell receptor beta chain was found in a study of T cell repertoires in cytomegalovirus infection. V dropped 2 bases and J dropped 4 bases, with 26 bases sitting between them. Germline CDR1 is SEHNR and CDR2 is FQNEAQ (reference sequence). This CDR3 region has 20 residues. A remark on this clonotype: The antigen is not known.

Study-wide findings and caveats: Across the ex vivo response, the dominant clonotypes were HLA-C-restricted CMV-specific TCR beta clonotypes.

TCRdb analysed the reads with MiXCR anew, one entry per CDR3 protein. The table has hundreds of thousands of distinct CDR3 sequences, roughly a third seen once. The chain couples TRBV7-9 to TRBJ1-4; D perhaps matches TRBD1 (5 bases). Sequences were derived from cultured PBMCs, sampled from culture after CMV antigen stimulation. The clonotype comes from a human donor in good health (CMV status not recorded). Some clones in this sample may be carry-over from other donors' samples. The CDR3 reads CASSLRGSALRRTINEKLFF. The CDR3 coding sequence is TGTGCCAGCAGCTTACGCGGATCCGCCCTGCGACGGACAATTAATGAAAAACTGTTTTTT.